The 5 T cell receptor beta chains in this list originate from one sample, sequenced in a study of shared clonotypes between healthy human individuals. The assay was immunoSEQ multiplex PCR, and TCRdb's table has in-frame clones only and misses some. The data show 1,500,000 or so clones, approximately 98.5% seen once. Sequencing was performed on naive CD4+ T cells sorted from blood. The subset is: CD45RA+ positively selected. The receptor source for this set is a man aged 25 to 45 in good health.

CDR3 DNA sequence: TGCGCCAGTACAGGGTTTGGGGAGACCCAGTACTTC. This codes for CASTGFGETQYF. The rearrangement joins TRBV10-2 to TRBJ2-5; TRBD1 is a possible D gene (6 bases). This CDR3 region has 12 residues. V lost 9 bases, J lost 5 bases, and 13 bases lay in between. Looked up from germline, CDR1 is WSHSY and CDR2 is SAAADI.

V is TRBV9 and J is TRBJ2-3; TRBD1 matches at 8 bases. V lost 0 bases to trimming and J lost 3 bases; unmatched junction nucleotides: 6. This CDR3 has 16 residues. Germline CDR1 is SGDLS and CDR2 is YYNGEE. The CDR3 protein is CASSVVGQGLTDTQYF. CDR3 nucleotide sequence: TGTGCCAGCAGCGTAGTTGGACAGGGACTGACAGATACGCAGTATTTT. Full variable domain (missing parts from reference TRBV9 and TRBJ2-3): DSGVTQTPKHLITATGQRVTLRCSPRSGDLSVYWYQQSLDQGLQFLIQYYNGEERAKGNILERFSAQQFPDLHSELNLSSLELGDSALYFCASSVVGQGLTDTQYFGPGTRLTVL.

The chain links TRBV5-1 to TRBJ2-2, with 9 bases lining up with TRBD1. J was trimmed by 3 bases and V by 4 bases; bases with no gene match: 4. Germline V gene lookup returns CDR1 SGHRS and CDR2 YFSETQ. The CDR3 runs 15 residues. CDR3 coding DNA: TGCGCCAGCAGCCCGGGACAGGGTTACACCGGGGAGCTGTTTTTT. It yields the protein CASSPGQGYTGELFF.

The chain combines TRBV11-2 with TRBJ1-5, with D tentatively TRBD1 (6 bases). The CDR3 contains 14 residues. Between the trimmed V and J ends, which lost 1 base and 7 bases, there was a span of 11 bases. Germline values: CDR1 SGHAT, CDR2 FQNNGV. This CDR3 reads CASSLVGGGQPQHF. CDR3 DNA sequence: TGTGCCAGCAGCTTAGTTGGGGGCGGGCAGCCCCAGCATTTT.

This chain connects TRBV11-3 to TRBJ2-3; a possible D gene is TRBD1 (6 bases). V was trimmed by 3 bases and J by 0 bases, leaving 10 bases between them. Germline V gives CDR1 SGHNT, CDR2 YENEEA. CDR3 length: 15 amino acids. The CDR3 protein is CASSFRDTSTDTQYF. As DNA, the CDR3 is TGTGCCAGCAGCTTCCGGGACACTAGCACAGATACGCAGTATTTT.